Below, 21 T cell receptor beta chains from the same sample are listed, as sequenced in a study of blood T cells in healthy people across ages. Through a sample-barcoded 5' primer and a J-beta primer mix, a second PCR was run for roughly 6 to 12 cycles. TCRdb passed the 5' RACE reads through MiXCR, listing each CDR3 protein once. The sample yields hundreds of thousands of distinct CDR3 sequences, roughly two fifths seen once. Sequencing used blood. The receptors were sampled from an elderly man in good health.

The rearrangement links TRBV29-1 to TRBJ1-1, with 10 bases matching TRBD1. The CDR3 loop spans 13 amino acids. V dropped 7 bases and J dropped 4; count of bases not matched to a gene: 6. The germline V gene encodes CDR1 SQVTM and CDR2 ANQGSEA. This chain's CDR3 is CSGDRGQSTEAFF. The CDR3 DNA reads as TGCAGCGGAGACAGGGGGCAGAGCACTGAAGCTTTCTTT.

The rearrangement uses TRBV20-1 and TRBJ2-7; a possible D gene is TRBD2 (6 bases). CDR3 size: 11 residues. The V gene's germline CDR1 is DFQATT and CDR2 SNEGSKA (reference sequence). Trimming left V 7 bases short and J 8 bases short, with 15 bases between. CDR3 in amino acids: CSVRLDWKQYF. CDR3 bases: TGCAGTGTCAGACTAGATTGGAAGCAGTACTTC.

V usage is TRBV7-2 and J usage is TRBJ2-4, with 11 bases matching TRBD2. TRBJ2-7 explains the end of the DNA better; the J call may be wrong. The CDR3 has 18 residues. The V gene's germline CDR1 is SGHTA and CDR2 FQGNSA. As DNA, the CDR3 is TGTGCCAGCAGCTTTTCCGGGACTAGCGGCCAGGGGGGCAACGAGCAGTACTTC. Protein product: CASSFSGTSGQGGNEQYF.

This clonotype was counted only a few times. The chain recombines TRBV21-1 with TRBJ2-7; the table's D call TRBD1 went unverified against the DNA. TRBV21-1 is tagged as a pseudogene. The CDR3 length is 16 residues. CDR3 residues: CASSCLGGGSVSEQYF. The CDR3 DNA reads as TGTGCCAGCAGCTGTTTAGGGGGGGGTAGTGTTTCCGAGCAGTACTTC.

V gene TRBV20-1 combines with J gene TRBJ2-2, with 8 positions matching TRBD1. Germline-derived CDR1 and CDR2 are DFQATT and SNEGSKA (reference sequence). Trimming took 3 bases from V and 5 from J; bases not matched to a gene: 11. The CDR3 extends over 16 amino acids. CDR3 protein: CSARGGQGATTGELFF. CDR3 nucleotides: TGCAGTGCTAGGGGTGGACAGGGTGCTACGACCGGGGAGCTGTTTTTT.

The rearrangement uses TRBV12-3 or TRBV12-4 and TRBJ1-2; 10 bases match TRBD1. The CDR3 loop spans 15 amino acids. J lost 6 bases, V lost 3 bases, and 7 bases had no gene match. CDR3 sequence: CASSFIRDRGNGYTF. The DNA for the CDR3 is TGTGCCAGCAGTTTTATACGGGACAGGGGAAATGGCTACACCTTC.

The table lists this clonotype with a count of one. The gene calls are TRBV7-6 and TRBJ2-3; 9 bases fit TRBD2. The CDR3 consists of 16 residues. V dropped 4 bases and J dropped 2; count of bases not matched to a gene: 7. Germline V gene lookup returns CDR1 SGHVS and CDR2 FNYEAQ. The CDR3 DNA reads as TGTGCCAGCAGCTCGCAAAGCGGGGGGTACACAGATACGCAGTATTTT. Amino acids: CASSSQSGGYTDTQYF.

The chain employs TRBV21-1 and TRBJ2-4. The J call may be faulty, since TRBJ2-7 better matches the DNA end. TRBV21-1 corresponds to a pseudogene. The CDR3 covers 12 residues. For the CDR3, the DNA is TGTGCCAGCAGCAAATATGGCCACGAGCAGTACTTC. Amino acids: CASSKYGHEQYF.

The sample holds a few counts of this clonotype. CDR3 DNA sequence: TGTGCCAGCAGCCTCGCAAGGGACACGGGTCTCTATGGCTACACCTTC. It codes for CASSLARDTGLYGYTF. The V gene is TRBV9, the J gene TRBJ1-2; TRBD1 is a possible D gene (6 bases). V was trimmed by 4 bases and J by 4 bases, leaving 20 bases between them. Germline V CDR1 and CDR2: SGDLS, YYNGEE. The CDR3 runs 16 residues. Complete variable domain (other parts from reference TRBV9 and TRBJ1-2): DSGVTQTPKHLITATGQRVTLRCSPRSGDLSVYWYQQSLDQGLQFLIQYYNGEERAKGNILERFSAQQFPDLHSELNLSSLELGDSALYFCASSLARDTGLYGYTFGSGTRLTVV.

With regard to this clonotype: This could be a read error, since a much larger clone is one nucleotide away. The chain combines TRBV7-2 with TRBJ1-2; 7 bases fit TRBD1. This CDR3 has 13 amino acids. V lost 5 bases to trimming and J lost 8 bases; unmatched junction nucleotides: 8. CDR1 is SGHTA and CDR2 is FQGNSA in the germline V gene. The CDR3 DNA reads as TGTGCCAGCAGCGCCGACAGGGTAGCAGGCTACACCTTC. Protein: CASSADRVAGYTF.

This sequence joins TRBV7-2 and TRBJ2-7; TRBD2 aligns across 7 bases. Germline V lookup: CDR1 SGHTA, CDR2 FQGNSA. This CDR3 comprises 16 residues. The V segment lost 4 bases and the J segment 0 bases; nucleotides outside the gene matches: 9. The CDR3: CASSSRGGGVSYEQYF. In DNA form, the CDR3 reads TGTGCCAGCAGCTCCCGCGGTGGGGGGGTCTCCTACGAGCAGTACTTC.

V is TRBV6-2 or TRBV6-3 and J is TRBJ2-7, with 7 positions matching TRBD1. V was pared by 6 bases and J by 0 bases, with 11 bases of the junction left unmatched. The CDR3 is made up of 16 amino acids. The germline V gene encodes CDR1 MNHEY and CDR2 SVGEGT. The CDR3 loop is CASRNLRQGNSYEQYF. DNA of the CDR3: TGTGCCAGCAGAAACCTTCGACAGGGTAACTCCTACGAGCAGTACTTC.

The gene calls are TRBV27 and TRBJ2-7, with D uncertain. Trimming removed 3 bases from V and 0 bases from J, with 15 bases in between. In germline, CDR1 is MNHEY, CDR2 SMNVEV (reference sequence). This CDR3 is built from 16 residues. The CDR3 region has the DNA TGTGCCAGCAGTTTTTTGGCGGCCGAACACTCCTACGAGCAGTACTTC. It yields the protein CASSFLAAEHSYEQYF.

The V call is TRBV5-6, the J call TRBJ1-1, with TRBD1 matching over 8 bases. Germline V CDR1 and CDR2: SGHDT, YYEEEE. The J segment lost 8 bases and the V segment lost 4 bases, leaving 10 bases of the junction unmatched. There are 14 residues in the CDR3. CDR3 sequence: CASSGWTGKQEAFF. The CDR3 DNA is TGTGCCAGCAGCGGTTGGACAGGGAAGCAAGAAGCTTTCTTT.

This sequence joins TRBV6-2 or TRBV6-3 and TRBJ2-6; 7 bases fit TRBD1. Germline-derived CDR1 and CDR2 are MNHEY and SVGEGT. V lost 6 bases, J lost 0 bases, and 5 bases stayed unmatched. This CDR3 has 16 amino acids. CDR3 loop: CASRRNRGSGANVLTF. CDR3 DNA sequence: TGTGCCAGCAGGAGAAACAGGGGCTCTGGGGCCAACGTCCTGACTTTC.

The chain carries TRBV28 and TRBJ2-3; possibly TRBD1 for D (5 bases). CDR3 length: 13 residues. CDR1 is MDHEN, CDR2 SYDVKM, per germline. Trimming cost V 8 bases and J 1 base, with 10 bases left between them. DNA for the CDR3: TGTGCCAGCCAGGGATCCGGCACAGATACGCAGTATTTT. Translation gives CASQGSGTDTQYF.

In regard to this clonotype: The conserved phenylalanine or tryptophan is not found at the CDR3 terminus, so this likely reflects a read error. The chain combines TRBV6-2 or TRBV6-3 with TRBJ2-7; 7 nucleotides agree with TRBD1. The CDR3 has 14 amino acids. V dropped 6 bases and J dropped 0; count of bases not matched to a gene: 5. Germline assignment: CDR1 MNHEY and CDR2 SVGEGT. The CDR3 spells CASRRTGPSYEQYI. The CDR3 DNA reads TGTGCCAGCAGAAGGACAGGTCCCTCCTACGAGCAGTACATC.

The chain uses TRBV6-2 or TRBV6-3 and TRBJ1-5, with D unresolved. Deletions cut 0 bases from V and 6 bases from J, with 6 bases between. The CDR3 runs 13 residues. Germline CDR1 MNHEY, CDR2 SVGEGT. The CDR3 DNA reads as TGTGCCAGCAGTTACTCGACCCCTCAGCCCCAGCATTTT. It codes for CASSYSTPQPQHF.

The sample holds one count of this clonotype. This sequence joins TRBV3-1 and TRBJ1-2; possible D gene TRBD1, 5 bases. V lost 3 bases to trimming and J lost 4 bases, with 15 bases between them. CDR1 and CDR2 (germline): LGHDT, YNNKEL (reference sequence). CDR3 length: 15 residues. The CDR3 nucleotides are TGTGCCAGCAGCCAGATCCCGGGACCGAGCTATGGCTACACCTTC. This codes for CASSQIPGPSYGYTF.

In its sample, this clonotype was seen a few times. V usage is TRBV24-1 and J usage is TRBJ2-3; D is unclear. The CDR3 runs 12 residues. Trimming took off 10 bases at V and 1 base at J, with 8 bases between the two ends. The V gene's germline CDR1 is KGHDR and CDR2 SFDVKD. The CDR3 coding sequence is TGTGCCACACGTACGGGCACAGATACGCAGTATTTT. It codes for CATRTGTDTQYF.

This clonotype was seen more than once but under ten times. The V call is TRBV20-1, the J call TRBJ2-5, with 8 nucleotides matching TRBD1. V was clipped by 6 bases and J by 4 bases; unmatched bases: 10. The CDR3 sequence is 14 residues long. Germline values: CDR1 DFQATT, CDR2 SNEGSKA (reference sequence). The CDR3 region has the DNA TGCAGTGCCACAGGACAGGGAGACCGAGAGACCCAGTACTTC. Translation gives CSATGQGDRETQYF.